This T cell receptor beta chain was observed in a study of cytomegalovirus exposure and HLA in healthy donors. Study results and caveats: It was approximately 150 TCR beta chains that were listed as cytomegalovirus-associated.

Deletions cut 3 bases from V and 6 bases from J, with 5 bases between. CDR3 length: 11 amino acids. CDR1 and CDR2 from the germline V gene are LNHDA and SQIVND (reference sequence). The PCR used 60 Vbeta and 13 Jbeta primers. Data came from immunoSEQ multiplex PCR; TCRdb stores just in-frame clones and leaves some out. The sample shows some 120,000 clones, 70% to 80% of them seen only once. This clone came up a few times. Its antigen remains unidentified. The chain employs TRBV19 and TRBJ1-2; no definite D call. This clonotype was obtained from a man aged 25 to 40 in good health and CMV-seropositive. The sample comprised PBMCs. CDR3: CASSMSDGYTF. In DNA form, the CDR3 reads TGTGCCAGTAGTATGTCAGATGGCTACACCTTC.